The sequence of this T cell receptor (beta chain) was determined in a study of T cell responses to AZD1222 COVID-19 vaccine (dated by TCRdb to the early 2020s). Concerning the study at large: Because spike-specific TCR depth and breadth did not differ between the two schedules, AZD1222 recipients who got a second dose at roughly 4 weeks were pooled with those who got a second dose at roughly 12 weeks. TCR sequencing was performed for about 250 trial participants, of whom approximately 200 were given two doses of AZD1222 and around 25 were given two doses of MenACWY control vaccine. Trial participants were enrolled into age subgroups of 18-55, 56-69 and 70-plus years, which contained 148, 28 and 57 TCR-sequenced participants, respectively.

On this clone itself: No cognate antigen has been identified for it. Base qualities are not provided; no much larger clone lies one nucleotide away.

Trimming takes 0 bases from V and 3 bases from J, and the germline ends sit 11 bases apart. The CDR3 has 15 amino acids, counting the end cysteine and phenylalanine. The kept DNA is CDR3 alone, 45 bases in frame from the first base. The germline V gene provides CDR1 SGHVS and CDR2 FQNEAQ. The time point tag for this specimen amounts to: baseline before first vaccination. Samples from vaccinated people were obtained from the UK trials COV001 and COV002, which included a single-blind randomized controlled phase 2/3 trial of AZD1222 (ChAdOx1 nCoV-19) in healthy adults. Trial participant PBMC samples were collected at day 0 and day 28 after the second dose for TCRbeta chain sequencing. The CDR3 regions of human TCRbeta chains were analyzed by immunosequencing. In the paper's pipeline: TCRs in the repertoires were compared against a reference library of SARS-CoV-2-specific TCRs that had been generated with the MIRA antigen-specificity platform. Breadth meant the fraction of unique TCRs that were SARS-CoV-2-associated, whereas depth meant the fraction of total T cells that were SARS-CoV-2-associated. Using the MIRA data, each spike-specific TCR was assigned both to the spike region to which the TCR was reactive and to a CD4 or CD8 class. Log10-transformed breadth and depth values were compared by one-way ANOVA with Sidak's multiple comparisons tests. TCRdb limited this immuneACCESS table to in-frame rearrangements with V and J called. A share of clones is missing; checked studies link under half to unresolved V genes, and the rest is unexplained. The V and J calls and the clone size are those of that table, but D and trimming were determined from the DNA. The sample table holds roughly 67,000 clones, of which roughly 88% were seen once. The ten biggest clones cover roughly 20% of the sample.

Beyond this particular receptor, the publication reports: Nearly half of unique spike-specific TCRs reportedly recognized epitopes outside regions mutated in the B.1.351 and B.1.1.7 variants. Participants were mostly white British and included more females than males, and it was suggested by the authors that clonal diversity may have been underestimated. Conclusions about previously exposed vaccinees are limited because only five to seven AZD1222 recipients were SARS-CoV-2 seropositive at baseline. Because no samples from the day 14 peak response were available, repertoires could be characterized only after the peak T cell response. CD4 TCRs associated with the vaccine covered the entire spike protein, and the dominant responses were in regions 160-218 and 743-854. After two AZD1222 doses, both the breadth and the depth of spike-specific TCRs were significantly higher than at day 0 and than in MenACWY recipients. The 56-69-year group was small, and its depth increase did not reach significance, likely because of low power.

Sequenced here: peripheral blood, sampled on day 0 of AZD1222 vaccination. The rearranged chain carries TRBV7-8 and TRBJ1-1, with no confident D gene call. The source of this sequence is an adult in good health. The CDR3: CASSLAPRSYTEAFF. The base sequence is TGTGCCAGCAGCTTAGCCCCCAGGAGCTACACTGAAGCTTTCTTT.